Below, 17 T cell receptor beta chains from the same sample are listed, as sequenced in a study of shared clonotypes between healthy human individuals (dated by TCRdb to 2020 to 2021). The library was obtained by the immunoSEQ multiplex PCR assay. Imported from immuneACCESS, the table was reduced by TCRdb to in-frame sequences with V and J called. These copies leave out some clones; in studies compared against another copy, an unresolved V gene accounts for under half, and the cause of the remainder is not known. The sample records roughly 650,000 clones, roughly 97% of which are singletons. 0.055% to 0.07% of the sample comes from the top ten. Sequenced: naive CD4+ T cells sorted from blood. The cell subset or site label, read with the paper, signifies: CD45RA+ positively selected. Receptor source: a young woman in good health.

The CDR3 protein is CASSLAMRHEQYF. CDR3 coding DNA: TGTGCCAGCAGCTTAGCCATGAGGCACGAGCAGTACTTC. The rearrangement joins TRBV7-9 to TRBJ2-7; D gene ambiguous. Trimming cost V 0 bases and J 5 bases, with 8 bases left between them. Germline CDR1 and CDR2: SEHNR and FQNEAQ (reference sequence). The CDR3 runs 13 residues. Supplemented by reference TRBV7-9 and TRBJ2-7, the full variable domain reads DTGVSQNPRHKITKRGQNVTFRCDPISEHNRLYWYRQTLGQGPEFLTYFQNEAQLEKSRLLSDRFSAERPKGSFSTLEIQRTEQGDSAMYLCASSLAMRHEQYFGPGTRLTVT.

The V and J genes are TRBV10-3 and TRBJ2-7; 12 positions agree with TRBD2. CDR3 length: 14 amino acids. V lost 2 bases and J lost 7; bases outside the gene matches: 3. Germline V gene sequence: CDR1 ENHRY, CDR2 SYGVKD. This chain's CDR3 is CAISEGLAGREQYF. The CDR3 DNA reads TGTGCCATCAGTGAGGGACTAGCGGGAAGGGAGCAGTACTTC.

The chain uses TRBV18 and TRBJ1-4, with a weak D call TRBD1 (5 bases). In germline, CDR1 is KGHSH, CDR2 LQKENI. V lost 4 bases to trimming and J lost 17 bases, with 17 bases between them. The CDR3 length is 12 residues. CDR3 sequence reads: CASSRVGRVGFF. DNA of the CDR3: TGTGCCAGCTCACGGGTAGGCAGGGTTGGTTTTTTT.

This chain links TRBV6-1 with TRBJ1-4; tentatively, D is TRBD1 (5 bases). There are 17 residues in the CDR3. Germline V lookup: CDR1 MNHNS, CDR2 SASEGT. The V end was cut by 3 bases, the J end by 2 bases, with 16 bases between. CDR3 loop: CASSDPVRGVTNEKLFF. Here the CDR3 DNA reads TGTGCCAGCAGTGACCCCGTGAGGGGAGTCACTAATGAAAAACTGTTTTTT.

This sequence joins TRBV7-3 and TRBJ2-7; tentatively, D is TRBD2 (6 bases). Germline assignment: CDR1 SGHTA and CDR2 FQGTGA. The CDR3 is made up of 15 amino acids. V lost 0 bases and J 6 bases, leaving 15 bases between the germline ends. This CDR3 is CASSLTPGEPPEQYF. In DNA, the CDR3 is TGTGCCAGCAGCTTAACCCCGGGGGAGCCTCCCGAGCAGTACTTC.

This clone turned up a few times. This CDR3 reads CASSLGSGSRRGPQHF. The CDR3 DNA reads as TGTGCCAGCAGTCTCGGCTCGGGGTCCCGTCGAGGGCCCCAGCATTTT. The chain carries TRBV27 and TRBJ1-5; the D is unclear. Deletions cut 5 bases from V and 9 bases from J, with 23 bases between. CDR3 length equals 16 residues. Germline-derived CDR1 and CDR2 are MNHEY and SMNVEV (reference sequence).

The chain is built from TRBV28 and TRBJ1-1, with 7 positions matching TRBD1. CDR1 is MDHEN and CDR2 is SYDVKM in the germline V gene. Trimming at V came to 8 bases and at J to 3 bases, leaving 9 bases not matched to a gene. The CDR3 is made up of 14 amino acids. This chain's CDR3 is CASPARGRDTEAFF. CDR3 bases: TGTGCCAGCCCGGCCAGGGGGAGGGACACTGAAGCTTTCTTT.

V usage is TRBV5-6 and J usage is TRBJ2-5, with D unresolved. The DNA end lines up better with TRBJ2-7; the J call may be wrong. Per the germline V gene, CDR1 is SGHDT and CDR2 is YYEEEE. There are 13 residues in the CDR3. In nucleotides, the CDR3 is TGTGCCAGCAGCTTGAGAAGGGCCTACGAGCAGTACTTC. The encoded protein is CASSLRRAYEQYF.

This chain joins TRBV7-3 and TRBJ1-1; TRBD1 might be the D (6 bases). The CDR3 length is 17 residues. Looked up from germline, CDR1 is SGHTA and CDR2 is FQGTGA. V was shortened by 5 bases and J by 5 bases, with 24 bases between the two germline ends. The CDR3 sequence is CASSLQSPQGFGTEAFF. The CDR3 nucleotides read TGTGCCAGCAGCCTCCAAAGTCCACAGGGTTTTGGAACTGAAGCTTTCTTT. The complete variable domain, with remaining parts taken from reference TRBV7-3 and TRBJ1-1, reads GAGVSQTPSNKVTEKGKYVELRCDPISGHTALYWYRQSLGQGPEFLIYFQGTGAADDSGLPNDRFFAVRPEGSVSTLKIQRTERGDSAVYLCASSLQSPQGFGTEAFFGQGTRLTVV.

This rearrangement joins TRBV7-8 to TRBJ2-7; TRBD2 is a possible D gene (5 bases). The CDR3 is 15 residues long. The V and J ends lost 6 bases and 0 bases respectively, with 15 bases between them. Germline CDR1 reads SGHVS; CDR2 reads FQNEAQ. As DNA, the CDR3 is TGTGCCAGCAGTAGGTTTTCCGGGAACTCCTACGAGCAGTACTTC. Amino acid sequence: CASSRFSGNSYEQYF.

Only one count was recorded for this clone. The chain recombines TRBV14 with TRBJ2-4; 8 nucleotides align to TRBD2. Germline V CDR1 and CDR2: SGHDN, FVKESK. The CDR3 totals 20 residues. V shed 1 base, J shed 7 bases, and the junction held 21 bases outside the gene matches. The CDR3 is CASSQGLGYLGLAGLNIQYF. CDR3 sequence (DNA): TGTGCCAGCAGCCAAGGGTTAGGTTACCTCGGACTAGCCGGTTTGAACATTCAGTACTTC. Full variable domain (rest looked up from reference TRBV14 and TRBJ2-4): EAGVTQFPSHSVIEKGQTVTLRCDPISGHDNLYWYRRVMGKEIKFLLHFVKESKQDESGMPNNRFLAERTGGTYSTLKVQPAELEDSGVYFCASSQGLGYLGLAGLNIQYFGAGTRLSVL.

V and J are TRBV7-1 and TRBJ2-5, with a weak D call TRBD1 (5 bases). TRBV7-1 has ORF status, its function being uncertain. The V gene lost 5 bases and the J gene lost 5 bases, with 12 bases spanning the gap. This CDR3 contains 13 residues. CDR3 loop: CASSPQRQETQYF. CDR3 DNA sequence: TGTGCCAGCAGCCCGCAAAGACAGGAGACCCAGTACTTC.

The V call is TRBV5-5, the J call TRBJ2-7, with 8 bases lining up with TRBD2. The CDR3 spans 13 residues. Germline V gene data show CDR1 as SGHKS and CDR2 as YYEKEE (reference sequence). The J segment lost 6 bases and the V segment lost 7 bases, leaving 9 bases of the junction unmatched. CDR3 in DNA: TGTGCCAGCTGGGGGACTAGTGTGGGCGAGCAGTACTTC. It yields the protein CASWGTSVGEQYF.

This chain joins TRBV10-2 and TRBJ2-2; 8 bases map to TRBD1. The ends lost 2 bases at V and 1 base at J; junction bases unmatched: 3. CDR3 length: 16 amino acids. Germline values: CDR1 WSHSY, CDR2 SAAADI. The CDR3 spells CASSEPGQGNTGELFF. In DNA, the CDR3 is TGCGCCAGCAGTGAGCCCGGACAGGGGAACACCGGGGAGCTGTTTTTT.

CDR3 DNA sequence: TGTGCCAGCAGCCTCACTCTGGTGGCAGGATTACGAGGGCAGTACTTC. This gives the protein CASSLTLVAGLRGQYF. The chain couples TRBV28 to TRBJ2-7; unclear D gene. Germline V lookup: CDR1 MDHEN, CDR2 SYDVKM. The CDR3 has 16 amino acids. Trimming removed 6 bases at V and 9 bases at J, with 27 bases between.

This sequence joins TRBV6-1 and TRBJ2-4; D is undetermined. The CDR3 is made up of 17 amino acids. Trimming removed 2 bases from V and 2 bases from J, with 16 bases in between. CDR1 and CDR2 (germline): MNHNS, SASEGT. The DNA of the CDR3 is TGTGCCAGCAGTGAAAGGAGTTCTGCGGTCCCCAAAAACATTCAGTACTTC. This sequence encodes CASSERSSAVPKNIQYF.

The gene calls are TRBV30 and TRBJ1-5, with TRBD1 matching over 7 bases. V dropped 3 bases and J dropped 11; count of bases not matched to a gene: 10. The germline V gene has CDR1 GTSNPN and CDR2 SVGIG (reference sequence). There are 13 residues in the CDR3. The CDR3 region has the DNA TGTGCCTGGAGGCAGGGGGTCGACGAATCCCAGCATTTT. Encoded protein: CAWRQGVDESQHF.